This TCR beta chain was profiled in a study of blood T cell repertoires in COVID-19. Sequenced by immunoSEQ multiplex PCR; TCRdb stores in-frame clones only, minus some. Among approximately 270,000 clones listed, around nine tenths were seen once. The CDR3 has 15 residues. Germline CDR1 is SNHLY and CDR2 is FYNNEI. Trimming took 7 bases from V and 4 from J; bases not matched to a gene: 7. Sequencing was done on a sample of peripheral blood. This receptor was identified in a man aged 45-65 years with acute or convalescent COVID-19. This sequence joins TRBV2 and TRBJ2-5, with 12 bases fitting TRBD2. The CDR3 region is CASKASGGGLETQYF. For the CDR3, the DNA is TGTGCCAGCAAGGCTAGCGGGGGGGGATTAGAGACCCAGTACTTC. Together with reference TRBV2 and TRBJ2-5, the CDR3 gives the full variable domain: EPEVTQTPSHQVTQMGQEVILRCVPISNHLYFYWYRQILGQKVEFLVSFYNNEISEKSEIFDDQFSVERPDGSNFTLKIRSTKLEDSAMYFCASKASGGGLETQYFGPGTRLLVL.